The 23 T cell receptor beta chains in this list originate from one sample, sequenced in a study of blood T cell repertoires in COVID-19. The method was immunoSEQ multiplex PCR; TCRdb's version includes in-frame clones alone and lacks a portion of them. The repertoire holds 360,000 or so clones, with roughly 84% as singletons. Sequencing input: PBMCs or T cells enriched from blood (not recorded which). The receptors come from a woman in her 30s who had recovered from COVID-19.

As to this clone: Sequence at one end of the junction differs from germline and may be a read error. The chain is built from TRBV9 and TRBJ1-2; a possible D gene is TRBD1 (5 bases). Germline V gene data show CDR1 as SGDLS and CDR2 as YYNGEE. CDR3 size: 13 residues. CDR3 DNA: TGTGCCAGCAGAGGCGACAGTAACTATGGTTACACCTTC. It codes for CASRGDSNYGYTF.

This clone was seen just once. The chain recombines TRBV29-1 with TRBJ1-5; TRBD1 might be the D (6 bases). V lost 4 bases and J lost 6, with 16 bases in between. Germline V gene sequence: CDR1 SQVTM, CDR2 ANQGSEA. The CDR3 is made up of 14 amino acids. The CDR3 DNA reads TGCAGCGTTGGGTCGGGGGGCGACGGTCAGCCCCAGCATTTT. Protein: CSVGSGGDGQPQHF.

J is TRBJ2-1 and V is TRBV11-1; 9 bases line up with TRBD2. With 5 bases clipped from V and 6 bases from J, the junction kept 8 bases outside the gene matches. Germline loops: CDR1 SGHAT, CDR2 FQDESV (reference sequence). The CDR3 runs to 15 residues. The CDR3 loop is CASSPKREDINEQFF. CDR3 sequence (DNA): TGTGCCAGCAGCCCCAAGCGGGAGGATATCAATGAGCAGTTCTTC.

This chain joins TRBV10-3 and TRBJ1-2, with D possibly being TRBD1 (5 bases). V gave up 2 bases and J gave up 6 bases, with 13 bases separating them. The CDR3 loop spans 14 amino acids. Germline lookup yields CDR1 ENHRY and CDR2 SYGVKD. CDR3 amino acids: CAISEVQGWDGYTF. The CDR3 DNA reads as TGTGCCATCAGTGAGGTCCAGGGATGGGATGGCTACACCTTC.

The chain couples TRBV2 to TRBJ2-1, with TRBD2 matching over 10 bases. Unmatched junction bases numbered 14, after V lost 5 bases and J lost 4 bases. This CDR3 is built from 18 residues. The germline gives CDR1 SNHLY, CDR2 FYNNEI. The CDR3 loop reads CASSRPLGTSEGYNEQFF. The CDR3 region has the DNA TGTGCCAGCAGTCGCCCCCTGGGGACTAGCGAAGGGTACAATGAGCAGTTCTTC.

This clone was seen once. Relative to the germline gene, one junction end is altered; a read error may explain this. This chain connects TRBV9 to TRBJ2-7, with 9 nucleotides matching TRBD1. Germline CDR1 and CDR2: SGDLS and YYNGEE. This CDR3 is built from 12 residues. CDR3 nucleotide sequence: TGTGCCAGCAGCGTAAGGGGGGGGACAGGGCGTTTC. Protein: CASSVRGGTGRF.

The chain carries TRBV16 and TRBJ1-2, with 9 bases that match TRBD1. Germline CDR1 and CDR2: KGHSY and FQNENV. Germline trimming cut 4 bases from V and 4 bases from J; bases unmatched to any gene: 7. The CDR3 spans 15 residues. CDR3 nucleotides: TGTGCCAGCAGCCCCTACAGGGGGCGCGTCTATGGCTACACCTTC. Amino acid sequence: CASSPYRGRVYGYTF.

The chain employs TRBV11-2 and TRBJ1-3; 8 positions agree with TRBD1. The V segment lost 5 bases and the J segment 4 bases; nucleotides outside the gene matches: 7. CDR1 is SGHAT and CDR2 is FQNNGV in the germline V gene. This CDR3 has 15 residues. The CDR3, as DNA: TGTGCCAGCAGCCTCTCGACAGGGGTCGGAAACACCATATATTTT. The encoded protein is CASSLSTGVGNTIYF. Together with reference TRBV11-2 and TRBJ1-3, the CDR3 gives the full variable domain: EAGVAQSPRYKIIEKRQSVAFWCNPISGHATLYWYQQILGQGPKLLIQFQNNGVVDDSQLPKDRFSAERLKGVDSTLKIQPAKLEDSAVYLCASSLSTGVGNTIYFGEGSWLTVV.

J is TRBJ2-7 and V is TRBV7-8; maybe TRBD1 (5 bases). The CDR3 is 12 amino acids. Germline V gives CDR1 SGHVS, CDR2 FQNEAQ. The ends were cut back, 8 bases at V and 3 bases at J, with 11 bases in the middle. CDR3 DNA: TGTGCCAGCCAAGACAGTTACTACGAGCAGTACTTC. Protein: CASQDSYYEQYF. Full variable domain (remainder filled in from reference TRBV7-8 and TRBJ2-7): GAGVSQSPRYKVAKRGQDVALRCDPISGHVSLFWYQQALGQGPEFLTYFQNEAQLDKSGLPSDRFFAERPEGSVSTLKIQRTQQEDSAVYLCASQDSYYEQYFGPGTRLTVT.

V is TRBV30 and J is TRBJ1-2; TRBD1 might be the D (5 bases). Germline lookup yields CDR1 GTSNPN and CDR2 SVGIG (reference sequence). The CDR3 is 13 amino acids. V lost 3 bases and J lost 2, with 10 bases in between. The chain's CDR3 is CAWSGHENYGYTF. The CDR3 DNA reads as TGTGCCTGGAGCGGACACGAGAACTATGGCTACACCTTC.

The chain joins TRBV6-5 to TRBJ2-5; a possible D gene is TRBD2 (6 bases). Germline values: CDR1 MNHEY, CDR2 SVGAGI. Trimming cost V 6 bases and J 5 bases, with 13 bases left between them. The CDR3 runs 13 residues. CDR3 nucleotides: TGTGCCAGCAGCCGCGGGGACGTGGAGACCCAGTACTTC. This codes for CASSRGDVETQYF.

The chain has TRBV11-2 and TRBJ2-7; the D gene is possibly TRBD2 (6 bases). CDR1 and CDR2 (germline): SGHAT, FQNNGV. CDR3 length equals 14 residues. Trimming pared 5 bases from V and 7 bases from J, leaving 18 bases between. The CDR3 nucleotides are TGTGCCAGCAGCCCCCCGAATAGCGGCGGAGAGCAGTACTTC. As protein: CASSPPNSGGEQYF. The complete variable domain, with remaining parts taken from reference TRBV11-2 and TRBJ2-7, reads EAGVAQSPRYKIIEKRQSVAFWCNPISGHATLYWYQQILGQGPKLLIQFQNNGVVDDSQLPKDRFSAERLKGVDSTLKIQPAKLEDSAVYLCASSPPNSGGEQYFGPGTRLTVT.

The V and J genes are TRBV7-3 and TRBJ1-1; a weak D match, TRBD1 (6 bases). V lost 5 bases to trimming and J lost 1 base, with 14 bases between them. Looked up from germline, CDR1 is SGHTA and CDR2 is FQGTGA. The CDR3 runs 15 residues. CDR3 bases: TGTGCCAGCAGCCCAAGCAAAGGGGGGAACACTGAAGCTTTCTTT. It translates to CASSPSKGGNTEAFF.

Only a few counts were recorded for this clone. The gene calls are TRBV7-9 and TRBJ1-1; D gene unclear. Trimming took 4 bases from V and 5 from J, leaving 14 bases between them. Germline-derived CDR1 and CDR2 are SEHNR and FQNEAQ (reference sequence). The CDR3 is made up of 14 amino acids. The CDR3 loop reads CASSYHPSGTEAFF. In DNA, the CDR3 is TGTGCCAGCAGCTACCACCCCTCCGGTACTGAAGCTTTCTTT. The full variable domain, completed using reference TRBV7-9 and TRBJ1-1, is DTGVSQNPRHKITKRGQNVTFRCDPISEHNRLYWYRQTLGQGPEFLTYFQNEAQLEKSRLLSDRFSAERPKGSFSTLEIQRTEQGDSAMYLCASSYHPSGTEAFFGQGTRLTVV.

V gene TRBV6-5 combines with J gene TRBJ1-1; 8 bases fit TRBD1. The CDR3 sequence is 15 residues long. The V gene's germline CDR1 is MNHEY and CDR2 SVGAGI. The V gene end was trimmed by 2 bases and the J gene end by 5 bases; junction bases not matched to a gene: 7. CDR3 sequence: CASSYSRQGRTEAFF. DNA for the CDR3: TGTGCCAGCAGTTACAGTCGACAGGGGAGAACTGAAGCTTTCTTT.

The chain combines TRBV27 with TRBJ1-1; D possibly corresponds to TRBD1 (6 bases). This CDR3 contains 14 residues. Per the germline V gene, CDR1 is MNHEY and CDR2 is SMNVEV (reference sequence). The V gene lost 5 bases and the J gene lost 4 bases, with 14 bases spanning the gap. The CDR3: CASSHTGTGTEAFF. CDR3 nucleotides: TGTGCCAGCAGTCATACAGGGACGGGCACTGAAGCTTTCTTT.

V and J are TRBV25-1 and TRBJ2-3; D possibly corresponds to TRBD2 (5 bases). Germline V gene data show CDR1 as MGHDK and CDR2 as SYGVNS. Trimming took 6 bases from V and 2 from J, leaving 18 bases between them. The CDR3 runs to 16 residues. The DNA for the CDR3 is TGTGCCAGCAGCCCTCTTGGGGTCGGGAACACAGATACGCAGTATTTT. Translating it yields CASSPLGVGNTDTQYF.

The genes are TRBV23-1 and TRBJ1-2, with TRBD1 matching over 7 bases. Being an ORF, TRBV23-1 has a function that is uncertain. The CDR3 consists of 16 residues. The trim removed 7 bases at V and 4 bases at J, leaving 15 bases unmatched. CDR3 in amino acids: CASNHRDSATRYGYTF. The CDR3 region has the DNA TGCGCCAGCAATCACCGGGACAGTGCAACCCGCTATGGCTACACCTTC.

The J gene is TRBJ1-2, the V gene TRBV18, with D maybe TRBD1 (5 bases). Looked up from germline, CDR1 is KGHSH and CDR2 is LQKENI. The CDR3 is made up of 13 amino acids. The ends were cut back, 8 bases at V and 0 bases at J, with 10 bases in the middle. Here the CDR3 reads CASRRGSNYGYTF. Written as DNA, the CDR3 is TGTGCCAGCCGGAGGGGATCTAACTATGGCTACACCTTC. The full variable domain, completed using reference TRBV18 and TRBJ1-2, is NAGVMQNPRHLVRRRGQEARLRCSPMKGHSHVYWYRQLPEEGLKFMVYLQKENIIDESGMPKERFSAEFPKEGPSILRIQQVVRGDSAAYFCASRRGSNYGYTFGSGTRLTVV.

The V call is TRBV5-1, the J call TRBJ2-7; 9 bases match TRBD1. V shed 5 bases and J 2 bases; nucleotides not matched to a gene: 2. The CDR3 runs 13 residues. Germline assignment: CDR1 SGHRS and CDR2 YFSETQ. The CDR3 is CASSRQGAYEQYF. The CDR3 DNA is TGCGCCAGCAGTCGACAGGGGGCCTACGAGCAGTACTTC.

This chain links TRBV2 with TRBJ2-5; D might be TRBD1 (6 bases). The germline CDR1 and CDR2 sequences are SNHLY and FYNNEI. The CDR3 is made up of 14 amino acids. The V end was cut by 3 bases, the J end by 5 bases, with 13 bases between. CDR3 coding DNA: TGTGCCAGCAGTGAGCGGACAGAGCTCGAGACCCAGTACTTC. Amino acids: CASSERTELETQYF.

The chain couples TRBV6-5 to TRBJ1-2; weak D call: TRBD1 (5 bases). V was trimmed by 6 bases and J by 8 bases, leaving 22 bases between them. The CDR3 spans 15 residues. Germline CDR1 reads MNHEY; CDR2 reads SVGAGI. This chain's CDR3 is CASRHPDNSGPGYTF. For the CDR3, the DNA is TGTGCCAGCAGGCATCCGGACAATTCTGGGCCCGGCTACACCTTC.

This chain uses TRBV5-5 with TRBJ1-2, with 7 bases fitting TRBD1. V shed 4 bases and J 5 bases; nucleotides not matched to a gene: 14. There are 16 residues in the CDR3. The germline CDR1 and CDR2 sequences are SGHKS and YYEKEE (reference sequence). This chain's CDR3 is CASSPGQVTWGYGYTF. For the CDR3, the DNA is TGTGCCAGCAGCCCCGGACAGGTTACATGGGGTTATGGCTACACCTTC.